Listed below are T cell receptor beta chains from one sample, sequenced in a study of T-cell reconstitution after alpha-beta-depleted transplantation in children. MiXCR, applied by TCRdb to the PCR reads, yields one record per CDR3 protein. Of roughly 200,000 distinct CDR3 sequences in the sample, around 9.2% were seen once. The material was PBMCs, mostly from graft donor cells, obtained 360 days after TCRalphabeta/CD19-depleted stem cell transplant. These receptors were taken from a male patient aged 2-15 years who had a stem cell transplant for acute myeloid leukemia, so the T cells may come from the graft donor. CDR3s include the opening cysteine and the closing phenylalanine or tryptophan. The D gene is left open where the match is weak. Not all rows give a size; the values are once, few, many and, for expanded clones, a class.

V gene	D gene	J gene	clone size	CDR3 protein	CDR3 DNA
TRBV5-1	-	TRBJ2-7	-	CASSFARQEQYF	TGCGCCAGCAGCTTCGCCCGACAGGAGCAGTACTTC
TRBV12-3/TRBV12-4	TRBD2	TRBJ2-1	-	CASSLGGLAGVDEQFF	TGTGCCAGCAGTTTAGGGGGACTAGCGGGGGTTGATGAGCAGTTCTTC
TRBV6-5	-	TRBJ2-3	-	CASSWDSYLPDTQYF	TGTGCCAGCAGTTGGGACTCATATCTCCCAGATACGCAGTATTTT
TRBV25-1	TRBD1	TRBJ1-1	few	CASKAGGIGQGNTEAFF	TGTGCCAGCAAGGCAGGGGGTATTGGGCAGGGAAACACTGAAGCTTTCTTT
TRBV12-3/TRBV12-4	-	TRBJ1-2	many	CASSLGYGYTF	TGTGCCAGCAGTTTGGGCTATGGCTACACCTTC
TRBV5-1	-	TRBJ2-5	many	CASSKVQGRGETQYF	TGCGCCAGCAGCAAAGTACAGGGCCGTGGAGAGACCCAGTACTTC
TRBV12-3/TRBV12-4	-	TRBJ1-5	-	CASSTDQRQPQHF	TGTGCCAGCAGTACGGACCAACGTCAGCCCCAGCATTTT
TRBV14	TRBD1	TRBJ2-5	-	CASDRVQETQYF	TGTGCCAGCGACAGGGTCCAGGAGACCCAGTACTTC
TRBV4-1	TRBD1	TRBJ2-3	-	CASSQLIRDRALTDTQYF	TGCGCCAGCAGCCAATTGATCCGGGACAGGGCCCTTACAGATACGCAGTATTTT
TRBV6-2/TRBV6-3	TRBD1	TRBJ1-1	many	CASSRTGMNTEAFF	TGTGCCAGCAGTCGGACAGGTATGAACACTGAAGCTTTCTTT
TRBV12-3/TRBV12-4	TRBD2	TRBJ2-3	many	CASRNLAGASTDTQYF	TGTGCCAGCAGAAACTTAGCGGGGGCGAGCACAGATACGCAGTATTTT
TRBV12-5	-	TRBJ2-2	many	CASGPGPINTGELFF	TGTGCTAGTGGACCGGGACCGATTAACACCGGGGAGCTGTTTTTT
TRBV12-3/TRBV12-4	TRBD2	TRBJ2-1	few	CASSFRTSGHNEQFF	TGTGCCAGCAGTTTTAGGACTAGCGGTCACAATGAGCAGTTCTTC
TRBV12-3/TRBV12-4	-	TRBJ2-3	many	CASSLVAAPTDTQYF	TGTGCCAGCAGTTTAGTAGCGGCCCCAACAGATACGCAGTATTTT
TRBV28	TRBD1	TRBJ1-4	many	CASSSRAGQGYEKLFF	TGTGCCAGCAGTTCCAGAGCCGGACAGGGATATGAAAAACTGTTTTTT
TRBV6-5	-	TRBJ2-2	-	CASSYSRDTGELFF	TGTGCCAGCAGTTACTCACGTGACACCGGGGAGCTGTTTTTT
TRBV15	-	TRBJ1-1	-	CATRRSGPGTEAFF	TGTGCCACGAGGAGGTCAGGGCCCGGCACTGAAGCTTTCTTT
TRBV7-3	TRBD2	TRBJ2-7	-	CASSLRLLAGELPTDEQYF	TGTGCCAGCAGCTTAAGGTTACTAGCGGGAGAGTTACCTACGGACGAGCAGTACTTC
TRBV9	-	TRBJ2-3	many	CASSEGLVSTDTQYF	TGTGCCAGCAGCGAGGGGCTAGTTAGCACAGATACGCAGTATTTT
TRBV4-3	TRBD2	TRBJ2-1	many	CASSQWGLPNEQFF	TGCGCCAGCAGCCAATGGGGACTACCCAATGAGCAGTTCTTC
TRBV7-7	TRBD1	TRBJ2-3	many	CASSLGTDTDTQYF	TGTGCTAGCAGCTTAGGGACAGACACAGATACGCAGTATTTT
TRBV5-1	-	TRBJ2-1	-	CAGFQGTRRNEQFF	TGCGCCGGATTTCAGGGTACACGGCGGAATGAGCAGTTCTTC